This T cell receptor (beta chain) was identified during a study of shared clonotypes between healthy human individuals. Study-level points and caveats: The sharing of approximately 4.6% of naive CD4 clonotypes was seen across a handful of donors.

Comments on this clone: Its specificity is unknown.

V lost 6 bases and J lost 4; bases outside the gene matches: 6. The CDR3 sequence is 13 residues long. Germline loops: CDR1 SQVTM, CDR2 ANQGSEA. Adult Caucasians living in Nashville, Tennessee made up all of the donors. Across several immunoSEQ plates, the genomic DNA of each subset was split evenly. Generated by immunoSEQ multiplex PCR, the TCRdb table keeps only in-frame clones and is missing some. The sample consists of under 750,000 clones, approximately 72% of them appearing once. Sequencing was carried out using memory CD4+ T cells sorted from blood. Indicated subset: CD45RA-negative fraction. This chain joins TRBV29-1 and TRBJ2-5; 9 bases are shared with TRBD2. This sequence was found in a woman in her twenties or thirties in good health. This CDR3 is CSVKGLAGETQYF. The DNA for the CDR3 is TGCAGCGTCAAGGGACTAGCTGGAGAGACCCAGTACTTC.